This record looks at one TCR beta chain sequence and its context. In the source study's methods: Reference gene primer amplification in the assay estimated nucleated cell counts. The table came from immunoSEQ multiplex PCR; TCRdb's copy has only in-frame clones and leaves some out. D and trimming come from the DNA, and the V and J calls and clone size come from that table. The sample has about 120,000 clones, more than 80% seen once. The data were taken from a study of blood T cell repertoires in COVID-19. In Seattle, patients joined the study during active infection and were tracked longitudinally. The V end was cut by 1 base, the J end by 1 base, with 4 bases between. The germline V gene has CDR1 MNHEY and CDR2 SVGAGI. The CDR3 loop spans 13 amino acids.

The chain carries TRBV6-5 and TRBJ1-1; no clear D gene. Material for sequencing was peripheral blood. The sequence was obtained from an older woman with COVID-19, enrolled during active disease. In DNA, the CDR3 is TGTGCCAGCAGTTACTTAGAGAACACTGAAGCTTTCTTT. This translates into CASSYLENTEAFF.